This T cell receptor (beta chain) came from a study of T cells after yellow fever vaccination. TCRdb fed the 5' RACE reads into MiXCR, producing one record per CDR3 protein. The sample holds over 45,000 distinct CDR3 sequences, roughly 6.9% seen once. The CDR3 is made up of 17 amino acids. Per germline, CDR1 LGHNA and CDR2 YNFKEQ. The ends were cut back, 0 bases at V and 2 bases at J, with 16 bases in the middle. The specimen comprised CD8+ T cells sorted from PBMCs, sampled on the day of the first yellow fever vaccination. This clonotype originated in a young man who received the YFV17D yellow fever vaccine. The rearrangement uses TRBV4-2 and TRBJ2-5; possible D gene TRBD2, 6 bases. Here the CDR3 DNA reads TGTGCCAGCAGCCAAGAGGGAGGAACAATCTTTCAAGAGACCCAGTACTTC. Amino acid sequence: CASSQEGGTIFQETQYF.